Listed below are T cell receptor beta chains from one sample, sequenced in a study of CD8 T cells in Susac syndrome. TCRdb re-derived calls from the immunoSEQ multiplex PCR reads in MiXCR, one entry per CDR3 protein. The sample holds roughly 140,000 distinct CDR3 sequences; nearly 97% are singletons and the top ten take 0.13% to 0.15%. The sequencing input was CD8+ T cells from PBMCs. The receptors were gathered from a human donor with multiple sclerosis. Both conserved end residues are part of each CDR3. A D gene is named only where the DNA matches it firmly. Rows may omit the clone size; those that give it use once, few, many or a size class.

V	J	size	D	DNA	CDR3
TRBV6-5	TRBJ1-2	-	-	TGTGCCAGCAGAGCGCCTGAAGGCTACACCTTC	CASRAPEGYTF
TRBV29-1	TRBJ1-1	-	TRBD1	TGCAGCGGGACAGGGGGGTTGGACACTGAAGCTTTCTTT	CSGTGGLDTEAFF
TRBV5-6	TRBJ2-7	-	-	TGTGCCAGCAGCTTTGGGCCAGAACCCAGGTTCTACGAGCAGTACTTC	CASSFGPEPRFYEQYF
TRBV4-1	TRBJ2-1	-	TRBD2	TGCGCCAGCAGCGGTCTAGCGGACCACAATGAGCAGTTCTTC	CASSGLADHNEQFF
TRBV30	TRBJ1-6	-	-	TGTGCCTGGAGCGATTACCCCGACGGGGGTTCACCCCTCCACTTT	CAWSDYPDGGSPLHF
TRBV9	TRBJ2-7	-	TRBD1	TGTGCCAGCAGCCCGGGGACAGGGGGTGAGCAGTACTTC	CASSPGTGGEQYF
TRBV12-3/TRBV12-4	TRBJ2-7	few	-	TGTGCCAGCAGTCGAGGGGGGTACGAGCAGTACTTC	CASSRGGYEQYF
TRBV4-1	TRBJ1-1	-	-	TGCGCCAGCAGCCGTTCACCCCTGGCAGACATAAAATCCACTGAAGCTTTCTTT	CASSRSPLADIKSTEAFF
TRBV7-9	TRBJ1-2	-	-	TGTGCCAGCAGCAGCGGGACCGGCAGCCCCCTCTATGGCTACACCTTC	CASSSGTGSPLYGYTF
TRBV20-1	TRBJ2-1	-	TRBD2	TGCAGTGCTAGTCCGGGACTAGCTTGGGAGTATGAGCAGTTCTTC	CSASPGLAWEYEQFF
TRBV3-1	TRBJ1-1	-	-	TGTGCCAGCAGCCACGGACCCCGTGGTACTGAAGCTTTCTTT	CASSHGPRGTEAFF
TRBV29-1	TRBJ2-3	once	-	TGCAGCGTTGAAGCCCCGGCCCCTTGGGATACGCAGTATTTT	CSVEAPAPWDTQYF
TRBV2	TRBJ1-2	-	TRBD1	TGTGCCAGCAGTGAATGGACAGGGGGCTATGGCTACACCTTC	CASSEWTGGYGYTF
TRBV12-3/TRBV12-4	TRBJ2-1	-	-	TGTGCCACCACCCTGGGCTCCGGACAGCCCTTTTCAAATGAGCAGTTCTTC	CATTLGSGQPFSNEQFF
TRBV19	TRBJ1-1	-	-	TGTGCCAGTCTTCCCCAATTTGGACACGAAGCTTTCTTT	CASLPQFGHEAFF
TRBV29-1	TRBJ2-2	-	TRBD1	TGCAGCGTTGCAGGGGGCGGCGGGGAGCTGTTTTTT	CSVAGGGGELFF
TRBV9	TRBJ1-5	-	-	TGTGCCAGCAGCGGACGCTCTGGGGATCAGCCCCAGCATTTT	CASSGRSGDQPQHF
TRBV7-9	TRBJ1-5	many	-	TGTGCCAGCAGCTTGGGCAATCAGCCCCAGCATTTT	CASSLGNQPQHF
TRBV2	TRBJ2-1	-	-	TGTGCCAGCAGTGAAGCGCTTCGAGACAATGAGCAGTTCTTC	CASSEALRDNEQFF
TRBV6-2/TRBV6-3	TRBJ2-1	-	-	TGTGCCAGCAGTTACATGACAGTTACGGATGAGCAGTTCTTC	CASSYMTVTDEQFF
TRBV3-1	TRBJ2-3	-	-	TGTGCCAGCAGCCAACCCTCTGGAGATACGCAGTATTTT	CASSQPSGDTQYF
TRBV20-1	TRBJ2-1	once	TRBD2	TGCAGTGCTAGACCTTGGGAGGGGAGCTACAATGAGCAGTTCTTC	CSARPWEGSYNEQFF
TRBV3-1	TRBJ2-5	-	-	TGTGCCAGCAGCCAAGTAGGTTCGGGTATACAAGAGACCCAGTACTTC	CASSQVGSGIQETQYF
TRBV27	TRBJ2-3	-	TRBD2	TGTGCCAGCAGTTGGGCTAGCGGTTTCACAGATACGCAGTATTTT	CASSWASGFTDTQYF
TRBV7-2	TRBJ1-1	once	-	TGTGCCAGCAGCTTAGAATCGTGGGAGGTAACTTACACTGAAGCTTTCTTT	CASSLESWEVTYTEAFF
TRBV29-1	TRBJ2-5	-	-	TGCAGCGTTGAGGGGAACGGAGAGACCCAGTACTTC	CSVEGNGETQYF
TRBV14	TRBJ2-7	-	-	TGTGCCAGCAGGAGGACAGTTTCCTACGAGCAGTACTTC	CASRRTVSYEQYF
TRBV7-9	TRBJ2-1	-	TRBD2	TGTGCCAGCAGCTTAGCGGTGAAGACTAGCGGGGGGTACAATGAGCAGTTCTTC	CASSLAVKTSGGYNEQFF
TRBV7-9	TRBJ2-7	-	-	TGTGCCAGCAGCCCGCACCCCTACGAGCAGTACTTC	CASSPHPYEQYF
TRBV12-3/TRBV12-4	TRBJ2-1	-	-	TGTGCCAGCAGTTTTGTGGGGGGGCCGGCTGATGAGCAGTTCTTC	CASSFVGGPADEQFF
TRBV19	TRBJ1-6	-	TRBD1	TGTGCCAGTAGTACCCTACGACAGGGAATCAGCCATAATTCACCCCTCCACTTT	CASSTLRQGISHNSPLHF
TRBV12-3/TRBV12-4	TRBJ1-6	-	-	TGTGCCAGCAGTTTCCCGAATTCACCCCTCCACTTT	CASSFPNSPLHF
TRBV20-1	TRBJ2-5	-	-	TGCAGTGCTAGTGGACGCGGGCAAGAGACCCAGTACTTC	CSASGRGQETQYF
TRBV19	TRBJ2-7	-	-	TGTGCCAGTAGTATGGGCTACGAGCAGTACTTC	CASSMGYEQYF
TRBV29-1	TRBJ1-1	-	-	TGCAGCGTCTCTTCGGGGGAAGCTGAAGCTTTCTTT	CSVSSGEAEAFF
TRBV12-3/TRBV12-4	TRBJ2-3	-	TRBD2	TGTGCCAGTTCTAGCGGGGCAGCAGATACGCAGTATTTT	CASSSGAADTQYF
TRBV20-1	TRBJ1-2	-	TRBD1	TGCAGTGCTAGAGATCCGGACAGGGTCAGGGACGGCTACACCTTC	CSARDPDRVRDGYTF
TRBV29-1	TRBJ2-5	-	TRBD2	TGCAGCGTTTGCGGACTAGCGGAAGAGACCCAGTACTTC	CSVCGLAEETQYF
TRBV20-1	TRBJ1-5	-	-	TGCAGTGCTAAGGGGTGGGGCAATCAGCCCCAGCATTTT	CSAKGWGNQPQHF
TRBV20-1	TRBJ2-1	-	TRBD2	TGCAGTGCTAGCCCGGGACTAGCGTATAATGAGCAGTTCTTC	CSASPGLAYNEQFF
TRBV4-1	TRBJ2-1	-	-	TGCGCCAGCAGCCAAGATAGGTCCAATGAGCAGTTCTTC	CASSQDRSNEQFF
TRBV7-9	TRBJ2-5	-	-	TGTGCCAGCAGCTTTGGACTCGGGGATTTACAAGAGACCCAGTACTTC	CASSFGLGDLQETQYF
TRBV6-2/TRBV6-3	TRBJ2-3	-	-	TGTGCCAGCAGTAAACCGGGACGTTACACAGATACGCAGTATTTT	CASSKPGRYTDTQYF
TRBV20-1	TRBJ1-5	-	-	TGCAGTGCTAGAGCCGGGATGGGGGCCGGGGGGCAGCCCCAGCATTTT	CSARAGMGAGGQPQHF
TRBV28	TRBJ1-1	-	-	TGTGCCAGCAGTTTAATCCACAGGGCGGACACTGAAGCTTTCTTT	CASSLIHRADTEAFF
TRBV5-1	TRBJ2-7	-	-	TGCGCCAGCGGTCCAACAGGTGAAACGGGGGAGCAGTACTTC	CASGPTGETGEQYF
TRBV19	TRBJ1-2	-	-	TGTGCCAGTAGCAATGGGGGCTACACCTTC	CASSNGGYTF
TRBV10-2	TRBJ1-1	-	-	TGCGCCAGCAGTGAGTCGGCGGTCATGAACACTGAAGCTTTCTTT	CASSESAVMNTEAFF
TRBV15	TRBJ2-1	-	-	TGTGCCACCAGCAGTGGTACGGGTGAGCAGTTCTTC	CATSSGTGEQFF
TRBV12-3/TRBV12-4	TRBJ2-3	-	-	TGTGCCAGCATCGACCCACAGGGCTACCTTGATTTT	CASIDPQGYLDF
TRBV5-6	TRBJ1-1	-	-	TGTGCCAGTCTACAGGTGGGTCGTGAAGCTTTCTTT	CASLQVGREAFF
TRBV12-3/TRBV12-4	TRBJ2-5	-	-	TGTGCCAGCAGCTCCCGGACAGCACAAGAGACCCAGTACTTC	CASSSRTAQETQYF
TRBV9	TRBJ1-4	-	-	TGTGCCAGCAGCCCCGCCGGGGGGGCTAATGAAAAACTGTTTTTT	CASSPAGGANEKLFF
TRBV6-5	TRBJ2-5	-	TRBD2	TGTGCCAGCAGTTCTAGCGGGGGGGCTCCTTCCCCCGAGACCCAGTACTTC	CASSSSGGAPSPETQYF
TRBV6-5	TRBJ2-7	-	-	TGTGCCAGCAGTCCTGCAGAGTTGGGCTACGAGCAGTACTTC	CASSPAELGYEQYF
TRBV19	TRBJ2-1	once	TRBD1	TGTGCCAGTAGTACCGGGACAGGGGCGGGGAATGAGCAGTTCTTC	CASSTGTGAGNEQFF
TRBV3-1	TRBJ1-5	-	-	TGTGCCAGCAGCCAAGGAACACAGAACAATCAGCCCCAGCATTTT	CASSQGTQNNQPQHF